This T cell receptor (beta chain) came from a study of radiation and T cells in renal cell carcinoma. Regarding the study as a whole: Pretreatment tumor biopsies were lacking, so baseline clonotypes are unknown. From baseline, blood top tumor clonotypes peaked at 2 weeks post-radiation.

From germline, CDR1 is SGHRS and CDR2 YFSETQ. The CDR3 totals 15 residues. V shed 1 base, J shed 10 bases, and the junction held 13 bases outside the gene matches. Time point in this sample: blood 2 weeks post-SBRT. Treatment defined: 15 Gy SBRT to primary tumor, nephrectomy 4 weeks later. Serial blood draws occurred at baseline and 2 and 4 weeks post-SBRT. Clear cell pathology was present in this patient's renal cell carcinoma. The protocol was immunoSEQ multiplex PCR, while the TCRdb copy is restricted to in-frame clones and leaves out a portion. Here the sample spans about 130,000 clones, 88% being singletons. This clone was detected a few times. The antigen is unknown.

The chain couples TRBV5-1 to TRBJ1-1; 7 nucleotides line up with TRBD1. The sequencing used blood, collected from a patient whose treatment included radiotherapy and nephrectomy. The clonotype originates from a woman in her 70s with renal cell carcinoma. The CDR3, as DNA: TGCGCCAGCAGCTTGAGTTCAGGGGGAGGTCGGACAGCTTTCTTT. As protein: CASSLSSGGGRTAFF.